This T cell receptor (beta chain) was retrieved from a study of blood T cells in healthy people across ages. Study-wide results and limits: A strong correlation between TCR beta diversity and naive T cell percentage was seen.

As to this clonotype: What it binds is not known.

Sample-barcoded 5' priming and a J-beta primer mix drove a second PCR of 7 to 11 cycles. Unique molecular identifiers of 12 random nucleotides labeled each cDNA. TCRdb redid the calling of the 5' RACE reads with MiXCR, one entry per CDR3 protein. The sample records roughly 1,800,000 distinct CDR3 sequences, roughly 50% being singletons. For every donor, a draw yielded around 10 milliliters of peripheral blood. From germline, CDR1 is DFQATT and CDR2 SNEGSKA (reference sequence). This CDR3 has 14 residues. Between the trimmed V and J ends, which lost 0 bases and 5 bases, there was a span of 13 bases. J is TRBJ2-5 and V is TRBV20-1; possibly TRBD1 or TRBD2 for D (5 bases each). This receptor was identified in a woman in her forties in good health. Specimen: blood. The DNA for the CDR3 is TGCAGTGCTAGAGAGGGGGATCTTGGGGAGACCCAGTACTTC. This encodes CSAREGDLGETQYF.